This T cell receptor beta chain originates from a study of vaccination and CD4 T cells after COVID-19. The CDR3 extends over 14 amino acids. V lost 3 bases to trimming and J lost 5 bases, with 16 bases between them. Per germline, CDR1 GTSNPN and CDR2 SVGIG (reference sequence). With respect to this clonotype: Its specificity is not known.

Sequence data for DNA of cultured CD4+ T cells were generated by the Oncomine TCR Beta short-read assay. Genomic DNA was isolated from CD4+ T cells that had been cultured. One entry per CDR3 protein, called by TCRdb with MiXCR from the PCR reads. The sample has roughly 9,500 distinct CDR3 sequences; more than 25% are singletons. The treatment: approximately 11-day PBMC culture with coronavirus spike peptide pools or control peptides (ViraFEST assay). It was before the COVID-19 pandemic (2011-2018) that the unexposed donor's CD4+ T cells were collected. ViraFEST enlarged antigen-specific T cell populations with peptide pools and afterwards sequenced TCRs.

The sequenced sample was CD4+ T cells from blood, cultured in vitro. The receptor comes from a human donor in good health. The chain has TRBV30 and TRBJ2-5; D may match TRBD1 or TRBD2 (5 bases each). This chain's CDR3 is CAWSQTSWGETQYF. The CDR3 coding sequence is TGTGCCTGGAGCCAAACTTCGTGGGGGGAGACCCAGTACTTC.